This T cell receptor (beta chain) came from a study of radiation and T cells in renal cell carcinoma. The time point is: baseline pretreatment blood. Regarding treatment: 15 Gy SBRT to primary tumor, nephrectomy 4 weeks later. Blood was sampled at baseline, 2 weeks and 4 weeks after SBRT. Sequencing used immunoSEQ multiplex PCR; TCRdb keeps in-frame clones, though not all of them. The sample records around 140,000 clones, 88% being singletons. Per the germline V gene, CDR1 is LNHNV and CDR2 is YYDKDF (reference sequence). CDR3 size: 12 residues. The germline V and J ends were trimmed by 1 base and 9 bases, with 9 bases remaining between them.

This sample comprised blood, obtained from a patient whose treatment included radiotherapy and nephrectomy. This clonotype was sampled from a woman aged 65 to 85 with renal cell carcinoma. The genes are TRBV15 and TRBJ1-2; D not resolved. In DNA form, the CDR3 reads TGTGCCACCAGCAGAGCCGGGGAAAGCTACACCTTC. It encodes CATSRAGESYTF. The full variable domain, with the rest looked up from reference TRBV15 and TRBJ1-2, is DAMVIQNPRYQVTQFGKPVTLSCSQTLNHNVMYWYQQKSSQAPKLLFHYYDKDFNNEADTPDNFQSRRPNTSFCFLDIRSPGLGDTAMYLCATSRAGESYTFGSGTRLTVV.